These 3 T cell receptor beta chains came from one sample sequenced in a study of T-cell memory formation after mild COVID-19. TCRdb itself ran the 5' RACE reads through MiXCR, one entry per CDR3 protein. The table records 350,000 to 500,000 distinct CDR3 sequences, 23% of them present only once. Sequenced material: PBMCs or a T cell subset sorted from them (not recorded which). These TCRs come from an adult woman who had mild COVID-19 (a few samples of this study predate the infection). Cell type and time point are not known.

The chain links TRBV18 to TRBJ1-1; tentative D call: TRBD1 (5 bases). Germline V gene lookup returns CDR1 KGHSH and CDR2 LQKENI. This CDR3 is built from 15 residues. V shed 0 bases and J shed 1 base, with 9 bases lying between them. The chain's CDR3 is CASSPPGAGNTEAFF. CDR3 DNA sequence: TGTGCCAGCTCACCACCCGGGGCGGGGAACACTGAAGCTTTCTTT.

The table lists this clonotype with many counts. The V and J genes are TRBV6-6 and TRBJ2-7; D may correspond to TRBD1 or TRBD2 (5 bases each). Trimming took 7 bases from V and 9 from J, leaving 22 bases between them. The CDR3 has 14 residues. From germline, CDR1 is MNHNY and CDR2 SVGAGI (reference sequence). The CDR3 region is CASKQGAGALWQYF. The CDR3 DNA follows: TGTGCCAGCAAACAAGGGGCCGGGGCATTGTGGCAGTACTTC.

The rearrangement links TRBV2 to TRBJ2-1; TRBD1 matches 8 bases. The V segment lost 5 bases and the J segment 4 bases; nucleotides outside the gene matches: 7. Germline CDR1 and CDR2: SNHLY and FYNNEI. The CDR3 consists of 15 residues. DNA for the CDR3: TGTGCCAGCAGTAACGACAGGGGCGGATACAATGAGCAGTTCTTC. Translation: CASSNDRGGYNEQFF.